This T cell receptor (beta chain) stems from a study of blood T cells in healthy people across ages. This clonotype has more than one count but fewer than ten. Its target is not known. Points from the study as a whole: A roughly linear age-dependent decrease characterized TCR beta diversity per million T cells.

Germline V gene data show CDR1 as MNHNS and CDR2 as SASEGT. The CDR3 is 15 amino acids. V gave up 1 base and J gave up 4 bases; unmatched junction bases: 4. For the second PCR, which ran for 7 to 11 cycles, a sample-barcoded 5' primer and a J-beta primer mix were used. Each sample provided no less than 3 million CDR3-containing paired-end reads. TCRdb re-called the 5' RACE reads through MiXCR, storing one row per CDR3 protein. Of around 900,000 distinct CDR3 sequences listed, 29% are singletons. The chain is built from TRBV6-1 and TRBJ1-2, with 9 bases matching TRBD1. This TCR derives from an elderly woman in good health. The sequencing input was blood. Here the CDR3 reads CASSEDPGQGYGYTF. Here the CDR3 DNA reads TGTGCCAGCAGTGAAGATCCGGGACAGGGCTATGGCTACACCTTC.